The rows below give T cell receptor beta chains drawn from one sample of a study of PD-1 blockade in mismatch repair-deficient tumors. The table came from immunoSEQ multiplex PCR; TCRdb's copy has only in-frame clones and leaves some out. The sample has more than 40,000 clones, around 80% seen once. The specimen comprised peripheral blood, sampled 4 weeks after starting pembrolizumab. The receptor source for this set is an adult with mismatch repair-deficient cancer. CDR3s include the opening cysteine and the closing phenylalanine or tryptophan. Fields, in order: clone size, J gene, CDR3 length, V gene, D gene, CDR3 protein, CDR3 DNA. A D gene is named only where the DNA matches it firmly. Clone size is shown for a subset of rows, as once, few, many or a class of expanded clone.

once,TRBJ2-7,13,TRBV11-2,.,CASSLGEGGPQYF,TGTGCCAGCAGCTTAGGTGAGGGGGGGCCGCAGTACTTC
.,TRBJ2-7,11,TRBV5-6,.,CASSLDWEQYF,TGTGCCAGCAGCTTAGACTGGGAGCAGTACTTC
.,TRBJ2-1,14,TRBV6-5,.,CASSSTLATNEQFF,TGTGCCAGCAGTTCTACTCTAGCGACCAATGAGCAGTTCTTC
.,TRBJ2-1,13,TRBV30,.,CAWNAGLNNEQFF,TGTGCCTGGAATGCAGGACTTAACAATGAGCAGTTCTTC
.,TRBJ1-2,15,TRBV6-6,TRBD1,CASSTRDRGHYGYTF,TGTGCCAGCAGTACCCGGGACAGGGGCCACTATGGCTACACCTTC
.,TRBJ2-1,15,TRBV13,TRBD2,CASSPGGYSYNEQFF,TGTGCCAGCAGCCCGGGGGGTTACTCCTACAATGAGCAGTTCTTC
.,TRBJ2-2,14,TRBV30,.,CAWSSRGVAGELFF,TGTGCCTGGAGTTCCAGAGGAGTCGCCGGGGAGCTGTTTTTT
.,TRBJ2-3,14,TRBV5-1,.,CASSETPSTDTQYF,TGCGCCAGCAGCGAGACACCTAGCACAGATACGCAGTATTTT
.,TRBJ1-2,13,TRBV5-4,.,CASSLVANYGYTF,TGTGCCAGCAGCTTGGTGGCTAACTATGGCTACACCTTC
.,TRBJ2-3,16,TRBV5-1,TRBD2,CASSLGTSGFTDTQYF,TGCGCCAGCAGCTTAGGGACTAGCGGATTCACAGATACGCAGTATTTT
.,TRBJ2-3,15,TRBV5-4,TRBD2,CASSLVGGSRGSQYF,TGTGCCAGCAGCTTGGTTGGCGGGAGTAGGGGCTCGCAGTATTTT
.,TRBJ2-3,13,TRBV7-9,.,CASESSSTDTQYF,TGTGCCAGCGAATCCTCTAGCACAGATACGCAGTATTTT
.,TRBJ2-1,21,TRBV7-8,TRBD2,CASSLADRRTSGRARTNEQFF,TGTGCCAGCAGCTTAGCGGATAGACGGACTAGCGGGAGGGCCAGAACAAATGAGCAGTTCTTC
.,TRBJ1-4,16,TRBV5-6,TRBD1,CASSWGQGATNEKLFF,TGTGCCAGCAGCTGGGGACAGGGGGCAACTAATGAAAAACTGTTTTTT
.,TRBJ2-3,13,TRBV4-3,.,CASSVRGADTQYF,TGCGCCAGCAGCGTGAGGGGGGCAGATACGCAGTATTTT
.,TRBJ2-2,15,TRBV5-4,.,CASSLVGRTGGELFF,TGTGCCAGCAGCTTGGTTGGACGGACTGGAGGGGAGCTGTTTTTT
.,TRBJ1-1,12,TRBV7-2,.,CASSRLGGSAFF,TGTGCCAGCAGTCGCTTGGGTGGATCAGCTTTCTTT
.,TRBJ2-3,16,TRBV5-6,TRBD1,CASSLGGTDGGNTQYF,TGTGCCAGCAGCTTGGGGGGGACAGACGGAGGAAATACGCAGTATTTT
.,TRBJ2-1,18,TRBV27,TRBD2,CASSTLRGLTGGYNEQFF,TGTGCCAGCAGTACACTCCGCGGACTAACGGGGGGTTACAATGAGCAGTTCTTC
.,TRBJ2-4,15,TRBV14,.,CASSHAGVAKNIQYF,TGTGCCAGCAGCCATGCGGGTGTGGCCAAAAACATTCAGTACTTC
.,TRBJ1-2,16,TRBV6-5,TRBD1,CASSYSTMGQGRGYTF,TGTGCCAGCAGTTACTCGACTATGGGACAGGGGAGAGGCTACACCTTC
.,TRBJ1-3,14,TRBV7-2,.,CASSLGGVGNTIYF,TGTGCCAGCAGCTTAGGGGGGGTTGGAAACACCATATATTTT
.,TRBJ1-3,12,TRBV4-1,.,CASSQNLDTIYF,TGCGCCAGCAGCCAAAACCTTGACACCATATATTTT
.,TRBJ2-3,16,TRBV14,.,CASSQEFGRGTDTQYF,TGTGCCAGCAGCCAGGAATTTGGCAGAGGCACAGATACGCAGTATTTT
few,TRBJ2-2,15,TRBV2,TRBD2,CASSETSGKTGELFF,TGTGCCAGCAGTGAGACTAGCGGGAAGACCGGGGAGCTGTTTTTT
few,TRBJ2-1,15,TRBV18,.,CASSHPASSYNEQFF,TGTGCCAGCTCCCACCCCGCCAGCTCCTACAATGAGCAGTTCTTC
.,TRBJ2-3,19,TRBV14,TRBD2,CASSQDAASGLLGTDTQYF,TGTGCCAGCAGCCAAGATGCGGCTAGCGGGCTTTTGGGCACAGATACGCAGTATTTT
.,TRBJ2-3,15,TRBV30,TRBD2,CAAQPSGGLTDTQYF,TGTGCCGCACAACCATCGGGAGGCCTCACAGATACGCAGTATTTT
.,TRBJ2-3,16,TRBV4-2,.,CASSQGRTGGTDTQYF,TGTGCCAGCAGCCAGGGGCGGACAGGAGGGACAGATACGCAGTATTTT
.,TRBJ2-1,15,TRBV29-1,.,CSVLRLKSSYNEQFF,TGCAGCGTACTTAGACTCAAGAGCTCCTACAATGAGCAGTTCTTC
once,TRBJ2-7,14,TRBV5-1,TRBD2,CASSLRPAGDEQYF,TGCGCCAGCAGCCTCCGGCCAGCGGGAGACGAGCAGTACTTC
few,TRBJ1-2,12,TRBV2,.,CASSEHPAGYTF,TGTGCCAGCAGTGAACACCCAGCGGGCTACACCTTC
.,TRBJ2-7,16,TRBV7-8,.,CASSLAGGRDTYEQYF,TGTGCCAGCAGCTTAGCGGGAGGGCGGGACACCTACGAGCAGTACTTC
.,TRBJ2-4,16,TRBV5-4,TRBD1,CASSPGQGATKNIQYF,TGTGCCAGCAGCCCGGGACAGGGGGCAACCAAAAACATTCAGTACTTC
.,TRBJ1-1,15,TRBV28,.,CASSSPQGGGTEAFF,TGTGCCAGCAGTTCACCCCAGGGAGGGGGCACTGAAGCTTTCTTT
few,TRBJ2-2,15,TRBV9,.,CASSVGPLNTGELFF,TGTGCCAGCAGCGTAGGCCCCCTGAACACCGGGGAGCTGTTTTTT
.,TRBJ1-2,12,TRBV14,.,CASSRGRWGYTF,TGTGCCAGCAGCCGTGGGCGGTGGGGCTACACCTTC
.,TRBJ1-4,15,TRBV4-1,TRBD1,CASSQTDRGGEKLFF,TGCGCCAGCAGCCAAACAGACAGGGGCGGTGAAAAACTGTTTTTT
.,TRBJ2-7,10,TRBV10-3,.,CAISPDEQYF,TGTGCCATCAGCCCAGACGAGCAGTACTTC
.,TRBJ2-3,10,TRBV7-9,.,CASSSYTQYF,TGTGCCAGCAGCTCTTATACGCAGTATTTT
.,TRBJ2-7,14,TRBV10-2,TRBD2,CASSDPGGRYEQYF,TGCGCCAGCAGTGATCCGGGAGGTCGGTACGAGCAGTACTTC
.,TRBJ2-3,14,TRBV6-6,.,CASSYGPPPDTQYF,TGTGCCAGCAGTTACGGCCCCCCCCCAGATACGCAGTATTTT
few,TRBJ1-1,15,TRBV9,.,CASSPIAGLNTEAFF,TGTGCCAGCAGCCCCATTGCTGGCCTTAACACTGAAGCTTTCTTT
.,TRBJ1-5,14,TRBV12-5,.,CASGITGGNQPQHF,TGTGCTAGTGGTATCACGGGGGGCAATCAGCCCCAGCATTTT
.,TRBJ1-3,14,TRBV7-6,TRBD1,CASSLGQGENTIYF,TGTGCCAGCAGCTTGGGGCAGGGGGAAAACACCATATATTTT
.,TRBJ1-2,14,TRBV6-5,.,CASSYGTKNYGYTF,TGTGCCAGCAGTTACGGCACAAAGAACTATGGCTACACCTTC
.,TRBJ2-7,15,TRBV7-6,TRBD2,CASSPERESPYEQYF,TGTGCCAGCAGCCCTGAGCGGGAAAGTCCTTACGAGCAGTACTTC
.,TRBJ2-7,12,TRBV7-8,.,CASSPLAYEQYF,TGTGCCAGCAGCCCCCTAGCGTACGAGCAGTACTTC
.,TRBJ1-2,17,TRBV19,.,CASSISAADQVSTGYTF,TGTGCCAGTAGTATTTCGGCGGCAGATCAGGTTTCGACGGGCTACACCTTC
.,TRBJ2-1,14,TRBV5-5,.,CASKSSQGSNEQFF,TGTGCCAGCAAATCTAGCCAGGGGTCCAATGAGCAGTTCTTC
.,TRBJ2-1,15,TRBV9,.,CASSVEGGGYNEQFF,TGTGCCAGCAGCGTAGAGGGAGGGGGTTACAATGAGCAGTTCTTC
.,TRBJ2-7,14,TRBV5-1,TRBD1,CASSLGQGSYEQYF,TGCGCCAGCAGCTTGGGACAGGGTTCCTACGAGCAGTACTTC
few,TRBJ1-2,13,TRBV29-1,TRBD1,CSVETGDNYGYTF,TGCAGCGTTGAAACAGGGGATAACTATGGCTACACCTTC
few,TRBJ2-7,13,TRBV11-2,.,CASSRTTVSEQYF,TGTGCCAGCAGCAGGACGACAGTCTCCGAGCAGTACTTC